A single T cell receptor beta chain is shown here with its context. The antigen is not known. This entry belongs to a study of T cell clones after liver transplantation. Study at large: As an antigen-independent comparator, third-party-reactive TCRbeta sequences came from pre-transplant mixed lymphocyte reactions. Three of the eight recipients were HCV-positive; the rest had non-autoimmune, non-viral transplant indications. Timepoints were pre-transplant, pre-withdrawal, and after withdrawal was completed or failed. Study-level findings and limits: Post-transplant time points were not standardized, so conclusions are preliminary.

Germline V gene sequence: CDR1 MNHEY, CDR2 SVGAGI. V was shortened by 4 bases and J by 6 bases, with 15 bases between the two germline ends. The CDR3 loop spans 14 amino acids. The method was immunoSEQ multiplex PCR; TCRdb's version includes in-frame clones alone and lacks a portion of them. The sample shows about 99,000 clones, under 90% of them seen only once. The origin of this receptor is a human patient who received a liver transplant. The T cells may come from the graft donor. Source: CD4+ T cells from blood, taken approximately 43 months after liver transplant. The gene calls are TRBV6-5 and TRBJ1-1, with D unclear. The CDR3 sequence: CASSSPVQISEAFF. CDR3 bases: TGTGCCAGCAGTTCTCCCGTACAGATCTCTGAAGCTTTCTTT.